Below, 7 T cell receptor beta chains from the same sample are listed, as sequenced in a study of blood T cells in healthy people across ages. With a J-beta primer mix and a sample-barcoded 5' primer, a second PCR ran 7 to 11 cycles. From the 5' RACE reads, TCRdb called clonotypes with MiXCR, one entry per CDR3 protein. The sample consists of roughly 1.5 million distinct CDR3 sequences, roughly 43% of them appearing once. Sequenced sample: blood. These receptors originate from a woman between 18 and 30 years old in good health.

The CDR3 loop is CASSPHGAAKQETQYF. CDR3 nucleotides: TGCGCCAGCAGCCCCCATGGGGCGGCGAAGCAAGAGACCCAGTACTTC. The chain combines TRBV4-3 with TRBJ2-5; possibly TRBD1 for D (5 bases). Germline CDR1 is LGHNA and CDR2 is YSLEER. Between the trimmed V and J ends, which lost 4 bases and 2 bases, there was a span of 17 bases. CDR3 length equals 16 residues.

V gene TRBV12-3 or TRBV12-4 combines with J gene TRBJ1-2; 8 nucleotides match TRBD1. The junction had 11 bases not matched to a gene; V was cut back by 5 bases and J by 6 bases. The CDR3 loop spans 15 amino acids. The CDR3 sequence is CASSRPYGQGNGYTF. The CDR3, as DNA: TGTGCCAGCAGTCGGCCTTACGGACAGGGAAATGGCTACACCTTC.

V and J are TRBV9 and TRBJ2-2; tentatively, D is TRBD2 (6 bases). Deletions cut 1 base from V and 5 bases from J, with 12 bases between. The CDR3 is 15 residues long. Germline V gives CDR1 SGDLS, CDR2 YYNGEE. CDR3 in DNA: TGTGCCAGCAGCGTACCCCCGGGAGAGACCGGGGAGCTGTTTTTT. It is translated as CASSVPPGETGELFF.

The chain has TRBV20-1 and TRBJ2-1; no reliable D call. V shed 3 bases and J shed 0 bases, with 9 bases lying between them. Per germline, CDR1 DFQATT and CDR2 SNEGSKA (reference sequence). There are 14 residues in the CDR3. The CDR3 sequence is CSASSKSSYNEQFF. The CDR3, as DNA: TGCAGTGCTAGTTCCAAGAGCTCCTACAATGAGCAGTTCTTC.

This sequence joins TRBV14 and TRBJ2-7, with D possibly TRBD2 on 5 matching bases. With 3 bases removed from V and 3 bases from J, the gap between germline ends came to 9 bases. Germline loops: CDR1 SGHDN, CDR2 FVKESK. The CDR3 sequence is 13 residues long. CDR3 sequence reads: CASSQTDFYEQYF. In DNA, the CDR3 is TGTGCCAGCAGCCAGACGGACTTCTACGAGCAGTACTTC.

The chain combines TRBV7-9 with TRBJ2-7, with D maybe TRBD1 (6 bases). The CDR3 length is 14 residues. Germline-derived CDR1 and CDR2 are SEHNR and FQNEAQ (reference sequence). The V end lost 7 bases, the J end lost 3 bases, and 16 bases lay between the germline ends. The CDR3 here is CASTSDRKVYEQYF. For the CDR3, the DNA is TGTGCCAGCACCTCGGACAGAAAAGTCTACGAGCAGTACTTC.

The chain is built from TRBV14 and TRBJ2-2; D not resolved. CDR3 length: 16 amino acids. The germline CDR1 and CDR2 sequences are SGHDN and FVKESK. Trimming took off 5 bases at V and 1 base at J, with 14 bases between the two ends. The CDR3 nucleotides read TGTGCCAGCAGCGCCCAACGGAGCCTGAACACCGGGGAGCTGTTTTTT. Its protein product is CASSAQRSLNTGELFF.